This T cell receptor (beta chain) was observed in a study of beta chain features in type 1 diabetes. Expressed TCRB transcripts were sequenced after all isolated RNA was converted to cDNA. For naive, central memory and regulatory T cell samples, reads averaged approximately 3.9 million. The data were produced by immunoSEQ multiplex PCR, yet TCRdb's version contains in-frame clones alone and is incomplete. The sample lists 160,000 or so clones; almost 65% were seen once. Points from the study as a whole: The study left unresolved whether HLA type influences TCRB rearrangement. In every one of the four CD4+ subsets, TCRB CDR3s were moderately but significantly shorter in Type 1 diabetes patients.

Worth noting for this clone: Its antigen remains unknown.

About 120 mL of blood, on average, came from one heparinised draw per donor. CD4+ naive, central memory, regulatory and stem cell-like memory subsets were isolated by sorting on CD45RO/CCR7/CD25/CD127/CD95/CD27. Sequenced: naive CD4+ T cells from blood. The sequence derives from a young man with type 1 diabetes.

The CDR3 region has the DNA TGCAGCGTTGCACAGATAGAAGCTTTCTTT. It translates to CSVAQIEAFF. V gene TRBV29-1 combines with J gene TRBJ1-1; no firm D call. CDR1 SQVTM and CDR2 ANQGSEA come from the germline V gene. Deletions cut 4 bases from V and 8 bases from J, with 8 bases between. The CDR3 totals 10 residues.